This T cell receptor beta chain was observed in a study of OX40 agonist ivuxolimab in advanced cancers. V lost 0 bases to trimming and J lost 4 bases, with 10 bases between them. The CDR3 extends over 14 amino acids. Per the germline V gene, CDR1 is SGDLS and CDR2 is YYNGEE. Patients were ineligible given autoimmune disease history or systemic immunosuppression. TCRdb's copy holds only in-frame clones and misses some; the assay was immunoSEQ multiplex PCR. The table has tens of thousands of clones, roughly 84% seen once. Source: CD4+ or CD8+ T cells sorted from blood, taken in a trial of the OX40 agonist ivuxolimab. The chain links TRBV9 to TRBJ2-5; perhaps D is TRBD1 or TRBD2 (6 bases each). The clonotype was recovered from an adult with an advanced solid tumor such as melanoma, head and neck, liver or kidney cancer. CDR3 in amino acids: CASSVDGGRETQYF. CDR3 nucleotide sequence: TGTGCCAGCAGCGTAGATGGGGGGCGAGAGACCCAGTACTTC.